This paragraph reports one T cell receptor (beta chain). What it recognizes is unknown. The read gets to within 3 residues of the CDR3 end, and the germline J gene fills in the rest. These data originate in a study of T cells in women clearing cervical HPV infection. General study points: TRBV6-7 relative abundance averaged roughly 0.099% in cases and roughly 0.17% in controls.

Trimming took off 7 bases at V and 6 bases at J, with 16 bases between the two ends. The CDR3 has 13 amino acids. The V gene's germline CDR1 is SGHVS and CDR2 FQNEAQ. immunoSEQ multiplex PCR used an average of 1200 ng genomic DNA. The repertoire was sequenced with immunoSEQ multiplex PCR; TCRdb's copy has only in-frame clones and lacks some. The table lists about 22,000 clones. Cervical HPV DNA detected by MY09/MY11 PCR, typed by dot-blot. This rearrangement joins TRBV7-8 to TRBJ2-7; D is perhaps TRBD2 (5 bases). The TCR was taken from a woman between 18 and 70 years old with a cervical HPV16 infection that either progressed to CIN3+ or cleared (not recorded which). The material sequenced was blood buffy coat. The CDR3 DNA, read in part, is TGTGCCAGCACCCCGGCCGGGGTTGGCGAG. This gives the protein CASTPAGVGE. The CDR3 in its entirety is CASTPAGVGEQYF.